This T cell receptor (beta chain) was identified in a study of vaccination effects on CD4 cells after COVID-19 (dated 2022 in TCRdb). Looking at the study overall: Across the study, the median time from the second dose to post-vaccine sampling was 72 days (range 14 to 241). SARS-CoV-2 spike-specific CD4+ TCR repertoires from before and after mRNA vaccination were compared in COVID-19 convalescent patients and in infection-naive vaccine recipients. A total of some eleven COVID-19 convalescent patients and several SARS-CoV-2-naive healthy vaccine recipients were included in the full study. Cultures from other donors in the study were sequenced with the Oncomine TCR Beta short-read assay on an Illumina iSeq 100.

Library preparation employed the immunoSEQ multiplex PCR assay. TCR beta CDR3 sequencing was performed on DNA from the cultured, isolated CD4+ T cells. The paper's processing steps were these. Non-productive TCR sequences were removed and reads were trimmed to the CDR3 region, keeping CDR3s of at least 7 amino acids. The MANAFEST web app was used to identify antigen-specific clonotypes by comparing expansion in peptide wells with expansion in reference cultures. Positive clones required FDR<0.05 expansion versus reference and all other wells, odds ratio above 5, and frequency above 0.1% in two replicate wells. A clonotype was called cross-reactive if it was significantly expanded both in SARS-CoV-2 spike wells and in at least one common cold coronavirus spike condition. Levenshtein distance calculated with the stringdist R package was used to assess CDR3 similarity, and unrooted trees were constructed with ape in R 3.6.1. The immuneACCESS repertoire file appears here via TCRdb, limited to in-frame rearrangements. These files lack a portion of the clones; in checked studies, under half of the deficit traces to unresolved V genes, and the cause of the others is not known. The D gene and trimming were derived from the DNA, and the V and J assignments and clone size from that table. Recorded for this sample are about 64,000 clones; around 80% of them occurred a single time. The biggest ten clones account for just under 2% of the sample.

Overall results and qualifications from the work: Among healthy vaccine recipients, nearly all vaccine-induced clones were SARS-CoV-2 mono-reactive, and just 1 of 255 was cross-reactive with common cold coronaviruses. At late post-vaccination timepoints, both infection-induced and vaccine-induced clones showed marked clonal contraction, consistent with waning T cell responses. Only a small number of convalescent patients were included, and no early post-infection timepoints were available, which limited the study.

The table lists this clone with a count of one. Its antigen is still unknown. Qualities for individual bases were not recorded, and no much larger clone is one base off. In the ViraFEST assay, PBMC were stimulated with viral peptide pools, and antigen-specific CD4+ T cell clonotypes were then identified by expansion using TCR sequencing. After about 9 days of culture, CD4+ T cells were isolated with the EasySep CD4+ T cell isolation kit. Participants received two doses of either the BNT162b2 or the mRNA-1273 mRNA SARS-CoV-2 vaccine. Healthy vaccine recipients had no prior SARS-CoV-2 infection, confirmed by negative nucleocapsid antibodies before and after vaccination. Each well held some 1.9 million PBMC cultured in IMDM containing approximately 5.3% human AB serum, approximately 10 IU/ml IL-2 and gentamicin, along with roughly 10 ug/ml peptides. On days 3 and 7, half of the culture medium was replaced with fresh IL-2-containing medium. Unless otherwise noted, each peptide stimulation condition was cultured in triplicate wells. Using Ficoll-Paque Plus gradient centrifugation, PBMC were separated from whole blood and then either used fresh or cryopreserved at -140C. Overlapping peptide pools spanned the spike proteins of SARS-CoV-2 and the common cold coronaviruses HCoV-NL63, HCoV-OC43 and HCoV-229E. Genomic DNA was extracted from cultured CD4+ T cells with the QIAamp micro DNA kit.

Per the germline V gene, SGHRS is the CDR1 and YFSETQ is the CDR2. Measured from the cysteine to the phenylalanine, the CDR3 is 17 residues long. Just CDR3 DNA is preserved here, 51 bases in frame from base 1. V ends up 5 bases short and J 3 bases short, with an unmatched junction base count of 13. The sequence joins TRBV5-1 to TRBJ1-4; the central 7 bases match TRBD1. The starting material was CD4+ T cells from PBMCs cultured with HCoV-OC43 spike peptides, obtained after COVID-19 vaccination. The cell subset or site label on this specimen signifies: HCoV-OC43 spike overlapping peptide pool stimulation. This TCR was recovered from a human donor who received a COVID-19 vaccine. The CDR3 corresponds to CASSPGGAAAANEKLFF. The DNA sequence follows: TGCGCCAGCAGTCCAGGGGGGGCGGCGGCGGCTAATGAAAAACTGTTTTTT.